This section outlines one T cell receptor beta chain sequence together with its context. This specimen comes from a study of early T cells in non-severe SARS-CoV-2 infection. TCRdb reprocessed the 5' RACE reads via MiXCR and lists one record per CDR3 protein. Altogether around 80,000 distinct CDR3 sequences are present, roughly 12% being singletons, with the ten largest covering around 3.7%. The CDR3 loop spans 15 amino acids. Germline assignment: CDR1 SEHNR and CDR2 FQNEAQ (reference sequence). Trimming shortened V by 0 bases and J by 0 bases, and 6 bases separated the two germline ends. This receptor was identified in an adult who was a healthcare worker with PCR-confirmed SARS-CoV-2 infection or an uninfected control (not recorded which). The sequenced sample was whole blood. The rearrangement uses TRBV7-9 and TRBJ1-5; D remains unclear. CDR3 sequence: CASSLAAGSNQPQHF. CDR3 nucleotide sequence: TGTGCCAGCAGCTTAGCGGCAGGTAGCAATCAGCCCCAGCATTTT.